Below are 17 T cell receptor beta chains sequenced from a single sample in a study of shared clonotypes between healthy human individuals. Assay used: immunoSEQ multiplex PCR; TCRdb lists only in-frame clones, some missing. The sample holds over a million clones; about 74% are singletons and the top ten take 1.5%. The sequencing sample was made of memory CD4+ T cells sorted from blood. Subset meaning: CD45RA-negative fraction. The origin of the receptors is a young man in good health.

This clone was detected only a few times. The rearrangement uses TRBV2 and TRBJ1-2; D is perhaps TRBD1 (6 bases). The CDR3 has 15 residues. Trimming cost V 2 bases and J 2 bases, with 12 bases left between them. Germline V gene lookup returns CDR1 SNHLY and CDR2 FYNNEI. CDR3 amino acids: CASSERGHPNYGYTF. The CDR3 nucleotides are TGTGCCAGCAGTGAACGGGGACACCCCAACTATGGCTACACCTTC.

The chain recombines TRBV2 with TRBJ1-1; D is possibly TRBD1 (5 bases). The germline gives CDR1 SNHLY, CDR2 FYNNEI. Trimming cost V 8 bases and J 4 bases, with 17 bases left between them. The CDR3 is made up of 14 amino acids. CDR3 protein: CASDKTGESTEAFF. The CDR3 bases are TGTGCCAGCGACAAGACGGGGGAGAGCACTGAAGCTTTCTTT.

CDR3 sequence reads: CASSLAGTGFYEQYF. CDR3 DNA: TGTGCCAGCAGCTTAGCTGGGACAGGGTTCTACGAGCAGTACTTC. The chain has TRBV11-2 and TRBJ2-7; TRBD1 matches 9 bases. The CDR3 runs 15 residues. Per germline, CDR1 SGHAT and CDR2 FQNNGV. V was pared by 1 base and J by 3 bases, with 4 bases of the junction left unmatched.

V usage is TRBV30 and J usage is TRBJ2-5, with TRBD2 identical over 10 bases. The junction had 8 bases not matched to a gene; V was cut back by 0 bases and J by 4 bases. This CDR3 has 16 residues. CDR1 GTSNPN and CDR2 SVGIG come from the germline V gene (reference sequence). CDR3 in amino acids: CAWSVLSGTSAETQYF. The CDR3 nucleotides read TGTGCCTGGAGTGTTCTATCCGGGACTAGCGCAGAGACCCAGTACTTC.

As DNA, the CDR3 is TGTGCCAGCAGCACCAAAGACCGGTATTACGAGCAGTACTTC. Encoded protein: CASSTKDRYYEQYF. This chain uses TRBV6-5 with TRBJ2-7, with unresolved D. The ends were cut back, 6 bases at V and 4 bases at J, with 16 bases in the middle. The CDR3 is made up of 14 amino acids. Per the germline V gene, CDR1 is MNHEY and CDR2 is SVGAGI.

The chain has TRBV28 and TRBJ2-2; 7 bases map to TRBD1. CDR1 is MDHEN, CDR2 SYDVKM, per germline. The trim removed 3 bases at V and 4 bases at J, leaving 8 bases unmatched. This CDR3 is 16 amino acids long. The CDR3 protein is CASSFRDRASTGELFF. The CDR3 DNA is TGTGCCAGCAGTTTCCGCGACAGGGCGAGCACCGGGGAGCTGTTTTTT.

The chain couples TRBV6-1 to TRBJ2-5; either TRBD1 or TRBD2 may supply D (5 bases each). CDR1 is MNHNS and CDR2 is SASEGT in the germline V gene. This CDR3 region has 14 residues. V was clipped by 4 bases and J by 7 bases, with 16 bases between them. The CDR3: CASSAGTSGGTQYF. CDR3 DNA: TGTGCCAGCAGTGCTGGGACCAGCGGAGGGACCCAGTACTTC.

V is TRBV30 and J is TRBJ1-2, with D possibly TRBD1 on 5 matching bases. The CDR3 contains 12 residues. Trimming left V 0 bases short and J 13 bases short, with 15 bases between. In germline, CDR1 is GTSNPN, CDR2 SVGIG (reference sequence). DNA for the CDR3: TGTGCCTGGAGTGTAGGGACCCTTTTTGGCACCTTC. It yields the protein CAWSVGTLFGTF.

The gene calls are TRBV9 and TRBJ2-3; TRBD2 aligns across 8 bases. CDR1 SGDLS and CDR2 YYNGEE come from the germline V gene. The CDR3 has 16 amino acids. The V and J ends lost 2 bases and 6 bases, in that order; junction bases with no gene match: 11. The CDR3 sequence is CASSVAVSGAQDTQYF. The CDR3 coding sequence is TGTGCCAGCAGCGTTGCGGTTAGCGGGGCCCAGGATACGCAGTATTTT.

V and J are TRBV9 and TRBJ2-3; 10 bases align to TRBD1. From germline, CDR1 is SGDLS and CDR2 YYNGEE. The junction had 11 bases not matched to a gene; V was cut back by 4 bases and J by 0 bases. The CDR3 runs to 18 residues. CDR3 in amino acids: CASSLPRDRGTSTDTQYF. In DNA form, the CDR3 reads TGTGCCAGCAGCCTCCCCCGGGACAGGGGCACCAGCACAGATACGCAGTATTTT.

The chain uses TRBV2 and TRBJ2-7; weak D call: TRBD2 (5 bases). Germline assignment: CDR1 SNHLY and CDR2 FYNNEI. Trimming removed 5 bases at V and 2 bases at J, with 10 bases between. The CDR3 length is 13 residues. The CDR3 DNA reads as TGTGCCAGCAGTCGGGATAATCCCTACGAGCAGTACTTC. Protein: CASSRDNPYEQYF.

The gene calls are TRBV5-1 and TRBJ2-2; D unresolved. The CDR3 spans 14 residues. V was clipped by 1 base and J by 7 bases, with 11 bases between them. Germline CDR1 SGHRS, CDR2 YFSETQ. DNA for the CDR3: TGCGCCAGCAGCTTGATAGAATTTAGCGGGGAGCTGTTTTTT. This codes for CASSLIEFSGELFF.

The chain combines TRBV5-5 with TRBJ2-3; D remains unclear. Germline CDR1 and CDR2: SGHKS and YYEKEE (reference sequence). The CDR3 has 14 residues. Trimming removed 0 bases at V and 0 bases at J, with 5 bases between. The CDR3, as DNA: TGTGCCAGCAGCTTGGCGCCTAGCACAGATACGCAGTATTTT. Translated: CASSLAPSTDTQYF.

V usage is TRBV28 and J usage is TRBJ2-1; D gene ambiguous. Germline V gene lookup returns CDR1 MDHEN and CDR2 SYDVKM. The CDR3 is 11 amino acids. The V end lost 3 bases, the J end lost 6 bases, and 3 bases lay between the germline ends. The CDR3 DNA is TGTGCCAGCAGTTTTCCCAATGAGCAGTTCTTC. Translated: CASSFPNEQFF.

This clone was observed at least ten times. The chain combines TRBV5-1 with TRBJ1-2; D is possibly TRBD1 (5 bases). The CDR3 runs to 15 residues. The germline V gene has CDR1 SGHRS and CDR2 YFSETQ. The V and J ends lost 5 bases and 6 bases respectively, with 20 bases between them. CDR3 nucleotide sequence: TGCGCCAGCAGTTGGGATCAGGGCCCATTGGATGGCTACACCTTC. Protein product: CASSWDQGPLDGYTF. Together with reference TRBV5-1 and TRBJ1-2, the CDR3 gives the full variable domain: KAGVTQTPRYLIKTRGQQVTLSCSPISGHRSVSWYQQTPGQGLQFLFEYFSETQRNKGNFPGRFSGRQFSNSRSEMNVSTLELGDSALYLCASSWDQGPLDGYTFGSGTRLTVV.

This clone was counted between two and nine times. The rearrangement joins TRBV11-1 to TRBJ2-2; no firm D call. The CDR3 is 13 residues long. The germline CDR1 and CDR2 sequences are SGHAT and FQDESV (reference sequence). Trimming pared 4 bases from V and 8 bases from J, leaving 11 bases between. CDR3: CASSYDVGGELFF. Written as DNA, the CDR3 is TGTGCCAGCAGCTATGACGTTGGGGGGGAGCTGTTTTTT.

The chain has TRBV5-4 and TRBJ1-2; a possible D gene is TRBD1 (5 bases). Trimming shortened V by 4 bases and J by 4 bases, and 17 bases separated the two germline ends. CDR1 is SGHNT, CDR2 YYREEE, per germline (reference sequence). CDR3 length: 15 amino acids. Here the CDR3 reads CASSNPGGDFYGYTF. DNA for the CDR3: TGTGCCAGCAGCAATCCGGGGGGAGATTTCTATGGCTACACCTTC. The variable domain in full, completed from reference TRBV5-4 and TRBJ1-2, reads ETGVTQSPTHLIKTRGQQVTLRCSSQSGHNTVSWYQQALGQGPQFIFQYYREEENGRGNFPPRFSGLQFPNYSSELNVNALELDDSALYLCASSNPGGDFYGYTFGSGTRLTVV.